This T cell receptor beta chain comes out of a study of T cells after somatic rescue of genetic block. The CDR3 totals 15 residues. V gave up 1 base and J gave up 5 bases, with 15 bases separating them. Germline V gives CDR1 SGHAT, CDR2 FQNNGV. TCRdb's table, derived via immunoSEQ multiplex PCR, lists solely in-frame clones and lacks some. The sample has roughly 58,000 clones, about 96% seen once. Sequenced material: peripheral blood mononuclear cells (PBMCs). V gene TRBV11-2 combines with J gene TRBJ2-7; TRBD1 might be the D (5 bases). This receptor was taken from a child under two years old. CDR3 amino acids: CASSLVRTRVHEQYF. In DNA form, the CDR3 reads TGTGCCAGCAGCTTAGTAAGGACAAGGGTCCACGAGCAGTACTTC.